The clone carrying this T cell receptor beta chain was observed many times. Its antigen is currently unknown. Amplification of TCR beta CDR3 regions was performed using RNA transcripts as template. HTBI primers were employed in a first-round RT-PCR of the TCR CDR3. MiXCR, applied by TCRdb to the multiplex PCR reads, yields one record per CDR3 protein. The repertoire has around 610,000 distinct CDR3 sequences, approximately 14% of them found once; the top ten carry roughly 4.3%. The data originate from a study of T cells in Graves' hyperthyroidism and ophthalmopathy. Study-level information: Peripheral blood was collected at initial diagnosis, before any treatment. General study findings and limits: Most thyroid-expanded clonotypes above 0.001 were also found in blood.

Individuals with ophthalmopathy presented a Clinical Activity Score of at least 3, a NOSPECS grade of at least 4 and a duration under 3 months. Uncontrolled infections, other autoimmune diseases, pregnancy or lactation led to exclusion of patients. Trimming shortened V by 3 bases and J by 2 bases, and 10 bases separated the two germline ends. Germline-derived CDR1 and CDR2 are ENHRY and SYGVKD. The length of the CDR3 is 14 residues. The chain has TRBV10-3 and TRBJ2-5; D is possibly TRBD2 (5 bases). Source material: blood. This sequence originates from a woman aged 40 to 50 with Graves' ophthalmopathy. The CDR3 loop is CAISDSVGQETQYF. In DNA, the CDR3 is TGTGCCATCAGTGATAGCGTCGGACAAGAGACCCAGTACTTC.